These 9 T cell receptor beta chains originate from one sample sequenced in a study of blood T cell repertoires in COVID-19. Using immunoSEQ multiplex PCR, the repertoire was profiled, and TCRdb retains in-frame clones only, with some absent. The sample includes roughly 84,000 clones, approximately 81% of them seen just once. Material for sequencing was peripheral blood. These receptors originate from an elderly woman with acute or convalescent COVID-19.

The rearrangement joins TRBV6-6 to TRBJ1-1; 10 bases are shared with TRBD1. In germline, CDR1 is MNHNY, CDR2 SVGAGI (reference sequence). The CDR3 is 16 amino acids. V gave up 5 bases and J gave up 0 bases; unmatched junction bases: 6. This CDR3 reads CASSPRDRGMNTEAFF. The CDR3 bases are TGTGCCAGCAGTCCCCGGGACAGGGGCATGAACACTGAAGCTTTCTTT.

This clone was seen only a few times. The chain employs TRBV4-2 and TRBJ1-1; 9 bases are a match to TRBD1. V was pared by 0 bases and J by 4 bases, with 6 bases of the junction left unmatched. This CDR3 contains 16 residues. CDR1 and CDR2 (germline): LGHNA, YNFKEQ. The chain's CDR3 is CASSQDLGQGSTEAFF. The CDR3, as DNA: TGTGCCAGCAGCCAAGATTTAGGACAGGGGAGCACTGAAGCTTTCTTT.

The CDR3 DNA reads TGTGCCATCAGTTTCAGGGGGAACACTGAAGCTTTCTTT. Its translation: CAISFRGNTEAFF. The chain couples TRBV10-3 to TRBJ1-1; TRBD1 is a possible D gene (6 bases). This CDR3 region has 13 residues. Germline-derived CDR1 and CDR2 are ENHRY and SYGVKD. Trimming left V 5 bases short and J 1 base short, with 8 bases between.

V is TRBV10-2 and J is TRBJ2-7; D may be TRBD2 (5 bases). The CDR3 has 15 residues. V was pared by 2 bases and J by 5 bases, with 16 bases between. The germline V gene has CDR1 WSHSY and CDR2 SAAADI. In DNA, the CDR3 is TGCGCCAGCAGTGAGCCCGGAGGTGTATCCCACGAGCAGTACTTC. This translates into CASSEPGGVSHEQYF.

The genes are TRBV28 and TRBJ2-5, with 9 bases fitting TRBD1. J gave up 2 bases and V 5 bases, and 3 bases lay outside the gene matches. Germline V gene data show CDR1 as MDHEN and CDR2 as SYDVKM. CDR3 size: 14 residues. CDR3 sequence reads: CASSGDREQETQYF. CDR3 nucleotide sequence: TGTGCCAGCAGTGGGGACAGGGAGCAAGAGACCCAGTACTTC.

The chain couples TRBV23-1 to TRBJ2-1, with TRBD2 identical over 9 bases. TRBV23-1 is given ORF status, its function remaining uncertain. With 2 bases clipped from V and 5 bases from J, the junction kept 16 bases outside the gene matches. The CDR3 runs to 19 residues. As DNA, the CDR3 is TGCGCCAGCAGTCAAACCCCTTACTTTTTAGCGGGGGTGAACAATGAGCAGTTCTTC. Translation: CASSQTPYFLAGVNNEQFF.

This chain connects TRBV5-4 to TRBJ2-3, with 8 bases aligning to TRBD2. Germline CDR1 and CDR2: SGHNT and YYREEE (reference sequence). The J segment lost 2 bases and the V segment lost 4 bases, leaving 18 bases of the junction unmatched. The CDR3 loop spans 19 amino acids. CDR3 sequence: CASSTGGGGPSDVTDTQYF. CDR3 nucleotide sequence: TGTGCCAGCAGCACTGGGGGCGGGGGGCCCTCTGATGTCACAGATACGCAGTATTTT. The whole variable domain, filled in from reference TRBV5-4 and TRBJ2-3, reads ETGVTQSPTHLIKTRGQQVTLRCSSQSGHNTVSWYQQALGQGPQFIFQYYREEENGRGNFPPRFSGLQFPNYSSELNVNALELDDSALYLCASSTGGGGPSDVTDTQYFGPGTRLTVL.

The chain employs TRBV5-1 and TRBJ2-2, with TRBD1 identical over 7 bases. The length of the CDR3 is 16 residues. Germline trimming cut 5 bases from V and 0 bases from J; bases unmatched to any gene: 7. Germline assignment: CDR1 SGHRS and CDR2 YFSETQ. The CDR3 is CASSELGTANTGELFF. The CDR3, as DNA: TGCGCCAGCAGTGAGCTGGGGACAGCGAACACCGGGGAGCTGTTTTTT. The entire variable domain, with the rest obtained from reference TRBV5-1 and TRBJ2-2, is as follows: KAGVTQTPRYLIKTRGQQVTLSCSPISGHRSVSWYQQTPGQGLQFLFEYFSETQRNKGNFPGRFSGRQFSNSRSEMNVSTLELGDSALYLCASSELGTANTGELFFGEGSRLTVL.

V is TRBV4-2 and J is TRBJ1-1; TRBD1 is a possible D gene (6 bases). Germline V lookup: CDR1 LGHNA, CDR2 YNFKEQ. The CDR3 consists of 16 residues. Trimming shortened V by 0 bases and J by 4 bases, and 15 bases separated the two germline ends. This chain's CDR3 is CASSQDLAQGGTEAFF. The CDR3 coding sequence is TGTGCCAGCAGCCAAGATCTTGCACAGGGTGGCACTGAAGCTTTCTTT.